This entry concerns a single T cell receptor beta chain. Measured with immunoSEQ multiplex PCR; TCRdb has only the in-frame clones, and not every one. The sample yields fewer than 350,000 clones, around 85% seen once. The sample comes from a study of blood T cell repertoires in COVID-19. Donors in Cohort 3 counted as recovered after two negative PCRs, clearance, or symptom resolution. CDR1 and CDR2 from the germline V gene are LNHDA and SQIVND (reference sequence). The CDR3 totals 14 residues. With 5 bases clipped from V and 9 bases from J, the junction kept 5 bases outside the gene matches. The chain carries TRBV19 and TRBJ1-6; 9 nucleotides line up with TRBD1. This clonotype originated in a woman aged 50 to 65 who had recovered from COVID-19. Input material: PBMCs or T cells enriched from blood (not recorded which). The DNA of the CDR3 is TGTGCCAGTAGTGTAGGGACAGGGCCTTCACCCCTCCACTTT. This sequence encodes CASSVGTGPSPLHF.